This passage covers 9 T cell receptor beta chains from one sample sequenced in a study of response to subunit inactivated influenza vaccine. MiXCR, applied by TCRdb to the RT-PCR reads, yields one record per CDR3 protein. The profile shows around 480,000 distinct CDR3 sequences, 9.5% to 12% of them singletons. The source material was PBMCs from blood, sampled around seven weeks after vaccination. These receptors were obtained from a man in his forties or fifties who received an inactivated influenza vaccine.

In its sample, this clonotype was seen a few times. The genes are TRBV18 and TRBJ1-5, with TRBD1 matching 9 bases. The CDR3 is made up of 16 amino acids. V shed 5 bases and J 3 bases; nucleotides not matched to a gene: 8. Germline V gives CDR1 KGHSH, CDR2 LQKENI. CDR3 protein: CASSAGTGIINQPQHF. CDR3 bases: TGTGCCAGCTCAGCCGGGACAGGGATCATCAATCAGCCCCAGCATTTT. The complete variable domain, with remaining parts taken from reference TRBV18 and TRBJ1-5, reads NAGVMQNPRHLVRRRGQEARLRCSPMKGHSHVYWYRQLPEEGLKFMVYLQKENIIDESGMPKERFSAEFPKEGPSILRIQQVVRGDSAAYFCASSAGTGIINQPQHFGDGTRLSIL.

CDR3 sequence reads: CATSSPTYASGGIKNIQYF. CDR3 DNA sequence: TGTGCCACCAGCAGCCCGACCTACGCTAGCGGGGGGATCAAAAACATTCAGTACTTC. The genes are TRBV15 and TRBJ2-4; 11 bases are a match to TRBD2. This CDR3 has 19 amino acids. The V and J ends lost 3 bases and 3 bases, in that order; junction bases with no gene match: 13. The germline gives CDR1 LNHNV, CDR2 YYDKDF (reference sequence).

There are a few counts of this clonotype. The chain employs TRBV4-3 and TRBJ1-6; D not resolved. V was pared by 1 base and J by 0 bases, with 10 bases between. CDR1 is LGHNA, CDR2 YSLEER, per germline. The CDR3 is 17 amino acids. Here the CDR3 DNA reads TGCGCCAGCAGCCAAGTTCCCACCAGCTCCTATAATTCACCCCTCCACTTT. This translates into CASSQVPTSSYNSPLHF.

This clonotype has only a few counts. The chain uses TRBV20-1 and TRBJ2-1; 15 nucleotides align to TRBD2. This CDR3 region has 17 residues. Germline V gives CDR1 DFQATT, CDR2 SNEGSKA (reference sequence). The trim removed 2 bases at V and 7 bases at J, leaving 9 bases unmatched. CDR3 nucleotides: TGCAGTGCTAGAAGTTCGGGACTAGCGGGAGGCCTGAATGAGCAGTTCTTC. Translation gives CSARSSGLAGGLNEQFF.

In this sample, this clonotype turned up a few times. The chain has TRBV20-1 and TRBJ1-5, with D unclear. Trimming removed 3 bases from V and 1 base from J, with 7 bases in between. Germline assignment: CDR1 DFQATT and CDR2 SNEGSKA (reference sequence). The length of the CDR3 is 13 residues. The CDR3 loop is CSARKSSNQPQHF. The CDR3 DNA reads TGCAGTGCTAGGAAGAGCAGCAATCAGCCCCAGCATTTT.

This clonotype was picked up many times. V is TRBV6-1 and J is TRBJ1-1; 8 bases are a match to TRBD1. Per germline, CDR1 MNHNS and CDR2 SASEGT. This CDR3 has 15 amino acids. V was pared by 5 bases and J by 5 bases, with 10 bases of the junction left unmatched. The CDR3 region is CASSKDRVSWTEAFF. As DNA, the CDR3 is TGTGCCAGCAGTAAGGACAGGGTATCGTGGACTGAAGCTTTCTTT.

This clonotype was counted at least ten times. The chain couples TRBV11-2 to TRBJ2-7; D might be TRBD1 (8 bases). The V gene's germline CDR1 is SGHAT and CDR2 FQNNGV. Trimming removed 5 bases at V and 2 bases at J, with 28 bases between. The CDR3 totals 19 residues. The CDR3 bases are TGTGCCAGCAGCCCGTCCGGGACAGGTGTGGCTAGCGGCACCTACGAGCAGTACTTC. Protein sequence: CASSPSGTGVASGTYEQYF.

This clonotype came up a few times. V gene TRBV7-3 combines with J gene TRBJ2-5; D gene uncertain. The CDR3 sequence is 13 residues long. CDR1 is SGHTA and CDR2 is FQGTGA in the germline V gene. V lost 4 bases and J 5 bases, leaving 11 bases between the germline ends. CDR3 amino acids: CASSSSSQETQYF. DNA of the CDR3: TGTGCCAGCAGCTCAAGCTCTCAGGAGACCCAGTACTTC.

The rearrangement links TRBV7-2 to TRBJ1-2; 8 bases are a match to TRBD1. The V segment lost 10 bases and the J segment 5 bases; nucleotides outside the gene matches: 9. The CDR3 consists of 13 residues. Germline-derived CDR1 and CDR2 are SGHTA and FQGNSA. The CDR3 spells CAIQTGALYGYTF. The CDR3 DNA reads TGTGCCATACAGACAGGGGCCCTATATGGCTACACCTTC.